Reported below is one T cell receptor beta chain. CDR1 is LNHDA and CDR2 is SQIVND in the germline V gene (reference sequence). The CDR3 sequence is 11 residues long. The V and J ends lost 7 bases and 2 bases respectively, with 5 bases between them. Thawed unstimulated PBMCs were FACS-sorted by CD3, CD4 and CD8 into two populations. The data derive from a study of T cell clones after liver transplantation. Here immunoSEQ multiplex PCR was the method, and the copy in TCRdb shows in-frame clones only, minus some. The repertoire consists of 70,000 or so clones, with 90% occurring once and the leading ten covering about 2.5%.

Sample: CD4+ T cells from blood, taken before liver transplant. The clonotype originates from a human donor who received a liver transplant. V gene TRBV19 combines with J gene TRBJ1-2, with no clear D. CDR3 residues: CASNSNYGYTF. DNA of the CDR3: TGTGCCAGTAATTCAAACTATGGCTACACCTTC.